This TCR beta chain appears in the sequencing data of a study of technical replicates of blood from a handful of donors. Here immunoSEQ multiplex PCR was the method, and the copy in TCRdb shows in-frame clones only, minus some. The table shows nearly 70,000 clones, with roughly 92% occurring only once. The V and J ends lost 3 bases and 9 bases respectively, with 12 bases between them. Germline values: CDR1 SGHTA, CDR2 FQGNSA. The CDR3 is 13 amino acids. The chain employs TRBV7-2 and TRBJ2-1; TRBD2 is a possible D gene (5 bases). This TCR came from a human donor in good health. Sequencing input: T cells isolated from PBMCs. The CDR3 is CASSFSRAGEQFF. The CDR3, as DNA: TGTGCCAGCAGCTTTTCGAGGGCCGGTGAGCAGTTCTTC.